The 14 T cell receptor beta chains below were found in one sample sequenced in a study of CD4 T cells in relation to SARS-CoV-2 and coronaviruses. Only in-frame clones appear in the TCRdb table, and some are missing; sequencing was by immunoSEQ multiplex PCR. This table has 35,000 to 45,000 clones, roughly 90% appearing once. The sequencing sample was made of memory CD4+ T cells from PBMCs. These receptors came from an adult with COVID-19.

This clone has more than one count but fewer than ten. CDR3 loop: CASSFRVPGADTQYF. The CDR3 bases are TGTGCCAGCAGCTTCCGGGTCCCCGGCGCAGATACGCAGTATTTT. V gene TRBV7-2 combines with J gene TRBJ2-3; no definite D call. The CDR3 extends over 15 amino acids. The V gene's germline CDR1 is SGHTA and CDR2 FQGNSA. V dropped 3 bases and J dropped 4 bases, with 14 bases sitting between them. The variable domain in full, with the rest retrieved from reference TRBV7-2 and TRBJ2-3, is GAGVSQSPSNKVTEKGKDVELRCDPISGHTALYWYRQSLGQGLEFLIYFQGNSAPDKSGLPSDRFSAERTGGSVSTLTIQRTQQEDSAVYLCASSFRVPGADTQYFGPGTRLTVL.

This rearrangement joins TRBV9 to TRBJ2-2; D gene ambiguous. The CDR3 is made up of 13 amino acids. The ends were cut back, 3 bases at V and 6 bases at J, with 9 bases in the middle. Germline values: CDR1 SGDLS, CDR2 YYNGEE. The CDR3, as DNA: TGTGCCAGCAGCGAGGCCCTCGCCGGGGAGCTGTTTTTT. It translates to CASSEALAGELFF.

V and J are TRBV6-5 and TRBJ2-3; D may be TRBD2 (5 bases). This CDR3 has 16 amino acids. The V end was cut by 0 bases, the J end by 0 bases, with 10 bases between. Germline V gene sequence: CDR1 MNHEY, CDR2 SVGAGI. The CDR3 nucleotides are TGTGCCAGCAGTTACTCTGGACTTCTTAGCACAGATACGCAGTATTTT. Its protein is CASSYSGLLSTDTQYF.

CDR3 nucleotides: TGTGCCAGCAGCCAAGATTTTCCAGGGTACGCAGGTTCACCCCTCCACTTT. It codes for CASSQDFPGYAGSPLHF. V gene TRBV14 combines with J gene TRBJ1-6, with D perhaps TRBD1 (5 bases). Germline V CDR1 and CDR2: SGHDN, FVKESK. The V end lost 0 bases, the J end lost 9 bases, and 18 bases lay between the germline ends. The CDR3 extends over 17 amino acids.

V is TRBV6-5 and J is TRBJ2-2, with D hard to call. CDR1 and CDR2 from the germline V gene are MNHEY and SVGAGI. V was trimmed by 0 bases and J by 0 bases, leaving 8 bases between them. The CDR3 has 16 amino acids. This CDR3 reads CASSYSRRTNTGELFF. The DNA for the CDR3 is TGTGCCAGCAGTTACTCGAGGCGTACGAACACCGGGGAGCTGTTTTTT.

The CDR3 loop is CASSAGGGGRETQYF. CDR3 nucleotides: TGTGCCAGCAGCGCGGGCGGGGGGGGCAGGGAGACCCAGTACTTC. The V gene is TRBV9, the J gene TRBJ2-5, with 9 positions matching TRBD2. The trim removed 3 bases at V and 5 bases at J, leaving 8 bases unmatched. CDR1 is SGDLS, CDR2 YYNGEE, per germline. This CDR3 region has 15 residues.

The chain uses TRBV7-8 and TRBJ2-5; a possible D gene is TRBD1 (6 bases). V dropped 4 bases and J dropped 10 bases, with 16 bases sitting between them. Germline lookup yields CDR1 SGHVS and CDR2 FQNEAQ. The CDR3 is made up of 13 amino acids. The CDR3 DNA is TGTGCCAGCAGCTCCCGACAGGCGATGGTCCAGTACTTC. The encoded protein is CASSSRQAMVQYF.

V is TRBV25-1 and J is TRBJ1-4; D perhaps matches TRBD1 (5 bases). The CDR3 sequence is 15 residues long. The V end lost 6 bases, the J end lost 5 bases, and 16 bases lay between the germline ends. Germline CDR1 MGHDK, CDR2 SYGVNS. In nucleotides, the CDR3 is TGTGCCAGCAGCAGAGGGGTGCGGTCGAATGAAAAACTGTTTTTT. Translating gives CASSRGVRSNEKLFF.

The chain uses TRBV27 and TRBJ2-3; 9 bases map to TRBD2. The CDR3 is 16 amino acids. Germline loops: CDR1 MNHEY, CDR2 SMNVEV (reference sequence). Losses at the gene ends were 6 bases for V and 2 bases for J; bases not matched to a gene: 9. CDR3 protein: CASRSPRGGLTDTQYF. For the CDR3, the DNA is TGTGCCAGCAGATCACCGCGGGGGGGCCTCACAGATACGCAGTATTTT.

This rearrangement joins TRBV3-1 (or the pseudogene TRBV3-2) to TRBJ2-5; TRBD2 aligns across 9 bases. V shed 2 bases, J shed 2 bases, and the junction held 3 bases outside the gene matches. CDR1 is LGHDT, CDR2 YNNKEL, per germline (reference sequence). CDR3 length: 15 residues. The chain's CDR3 is CASSQLAGQQETQYF. CDR3 bases: TGTGCCAGCAGCCAACTAGCGGGGCAGCAAGAGACCCAGTACTTC.

This rearrangement joins TRBV27 to TRBJ2-5; D not resolved. CDR1 is MNHEY and CDR2 is SMNVEV in the germline V gene (reference sequence). Trimming removed 2 bases at V and 1 base at J, with 8 bases between. The CDR3 sequence is 14 residues long. The CDR3 loop reads CASSLGRSQETQYF. CDR3 coding DNA: TGTGCCAGCAGTTTAGGCAGAAGCCAAGAGACCCAGTACTTC.

The chain couples TRBV5-1 to TRBJ2-1, with TRBD2 matching 15 bases. After removal of 2 bases from V and 8 bases from J, the junction contained 5 bases not matched to a gene. Germline V gene lookup returns CDR1 SGHRS and CDR2 YFSETQ. The length of the CDR3 is 16 residues. The CDR3 loop reads CASSFGLAGGLYEQFF. Written as DNA, the CDR3 is TGCGCCAGCAGCTTCGGACTAGCGGGGGGGTTATATGAGCAGTTCTTC.

The CDR3 loop is CASSYTRDSSNEKLFF. CDR3 DNA: TGTGCCAGCAGTTACACACGGGACAGCTCTAATGAAAAACTGTTTTTT. The genes are TRBV6-6 and TRBJ1-4; 7 bases fit TRBD1. The V and J ends lost 2 bases and 3 bases, in that order; junction bases with no gene match: 6. The germline V gene encodes CDR1 MNHNY and CDR2 SVGAGI (reference sequence). The CDR3 is made up of 16 amino acids.

The chain carries TRBV2 and TRBJ1-1; 7 bases are shared with TRBD1. The CDR3 has 16 amino acids. Germline trimming cut 3 bases from V and 1 base from J; bases unmatched to any gene: 8. CDR1 SNHLY and CDR2 FYNNEI come from the germline V gene. CDR3 nucleotide sequence: TGTGCCAGCAGTGAGGGACAGCGGATGACGAACACTGAAGCTTTCTTT. This codes for CASSEGQRMTNTEAFF.